A single sample gave rise to the 2 T cell receptor beta chains below, sequenced in a study of blood T cells in healthy people across ages. Then a second PCR, running about 6 to 12 cycles, was carried out with a sample-barcoded 5' primer and a J-beta primer mix. One entry per CDR3 protein results from TCRdb running MiXCR on the 5' RACE reads. The sample lists more than 650,000 distinct CDR3 sequences, under 30% occurring once. The same data also contributed to another study, on T cells of mothers and their children.

What was sequenced was blood. The origin of the receptors is a boy younger than 18 in good health.

This clonotype was detected a few times. The chain uses TRBV30 and TRBJ2-2, with D tentatively TRBD1 or TRBD2 (6 bases each). The CDR3 consists of 14 residues. The ends were cut back, 2 bases at V and 5 bases at J, with 12 bases in the middle. Germline CDR1 is GTSNPN and CDR2 is SVGIG (reference sequence). The DNA of the CDR3 is TGTGCCTGGAGTCGTGGGGGGCCGACCGGGGAGCTGTTTTTT. Translating it yields CAWSRGGPTGELFF.

This clonotype was counted only a few times. The junction departs from the called germline gene at one end, perhaps through a read error. The chain joins TRBV15 to TRBJ2-2; the D gene is possibly TRBD2 (6 bases). CDR1 and CDR2 (germline): LNHNV, YYDKDF (reference sequence). This CDR3 contains 13 residues. The CDR3 DNA sequence: TGTGCCACCAGCAGAGAAAGCGGCGGGGAGCTGGTTTTT. This sequence encodes CATSRESGGELVF.